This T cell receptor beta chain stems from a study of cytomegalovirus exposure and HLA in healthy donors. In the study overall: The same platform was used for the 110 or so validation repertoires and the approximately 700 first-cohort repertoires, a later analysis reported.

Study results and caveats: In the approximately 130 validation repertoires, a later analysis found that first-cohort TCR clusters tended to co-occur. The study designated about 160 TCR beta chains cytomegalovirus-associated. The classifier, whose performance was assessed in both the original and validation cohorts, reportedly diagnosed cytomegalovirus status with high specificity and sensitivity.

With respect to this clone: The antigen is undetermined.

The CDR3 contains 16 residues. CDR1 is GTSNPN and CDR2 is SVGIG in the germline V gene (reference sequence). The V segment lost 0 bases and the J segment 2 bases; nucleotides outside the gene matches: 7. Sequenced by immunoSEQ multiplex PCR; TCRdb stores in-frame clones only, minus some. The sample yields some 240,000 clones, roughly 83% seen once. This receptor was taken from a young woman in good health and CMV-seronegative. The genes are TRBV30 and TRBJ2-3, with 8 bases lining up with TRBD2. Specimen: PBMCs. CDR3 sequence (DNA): TGTGCCTGGAGTGTACGGGTAGCGGGGTTCACAGATACGCAGTATTTT. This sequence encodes CAWSVRVAGFTDTQYF.